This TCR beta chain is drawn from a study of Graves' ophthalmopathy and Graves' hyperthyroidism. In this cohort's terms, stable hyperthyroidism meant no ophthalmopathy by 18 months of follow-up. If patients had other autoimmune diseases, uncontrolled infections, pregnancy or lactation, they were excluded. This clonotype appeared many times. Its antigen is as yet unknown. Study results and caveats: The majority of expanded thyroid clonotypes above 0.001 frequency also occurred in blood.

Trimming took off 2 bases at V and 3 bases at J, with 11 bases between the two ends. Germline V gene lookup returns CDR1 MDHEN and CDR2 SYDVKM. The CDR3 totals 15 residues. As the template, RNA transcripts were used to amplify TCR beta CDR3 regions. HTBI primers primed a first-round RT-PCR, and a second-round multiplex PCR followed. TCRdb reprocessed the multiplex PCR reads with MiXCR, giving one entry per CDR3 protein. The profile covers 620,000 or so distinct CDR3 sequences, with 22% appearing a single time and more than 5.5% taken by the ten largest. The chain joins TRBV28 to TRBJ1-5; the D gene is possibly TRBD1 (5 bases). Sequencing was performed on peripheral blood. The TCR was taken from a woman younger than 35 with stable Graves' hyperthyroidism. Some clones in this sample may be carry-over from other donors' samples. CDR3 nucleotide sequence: TGTGCCAGCAGTTTACGAGACAGCCTCAATCAGCCCCAGCATTTT. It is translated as CASSLRDSLNQPQHF.